This record concerns one T cell receptor beta chain sequence. Its cognate antigen is unknown. Trimming pared 11 bases from V and 0 bases from J, leaving 10 bases between. This CDR3 region has 12 residues. From germline, CDR1 is ENHRY and CDR2 SYGVKD. The data derive from a study of blood T cells in healthy people across ages. The study's findings and limits: In the absence of known donor CMV status, changes in expanded clonotypes were possibly confounded.

A second PCR of about 7 to 12 cycles used a sample-barcoded 5' primer and a J-beta primer mix. One entry per CDR3 protein, called by TCRdb with MiXCR from the 5' RACE reads. Found here are 1.5 million to 2 million distinct CDR3 sequences, roughly 27% of them singletons; the top ten hold roughly 8.2%. The receptor's source is a woman in her thirties in good health. Sequenced material: blood. This sequence joins TRBV10-3 and TRBJ1-2; no clear D gene. CDR3 sequence (DNA): TGTGCCCATATGTCGCCTAACTATGGCTACACCTTC. Translating gives CAHMSPNYGYTF.